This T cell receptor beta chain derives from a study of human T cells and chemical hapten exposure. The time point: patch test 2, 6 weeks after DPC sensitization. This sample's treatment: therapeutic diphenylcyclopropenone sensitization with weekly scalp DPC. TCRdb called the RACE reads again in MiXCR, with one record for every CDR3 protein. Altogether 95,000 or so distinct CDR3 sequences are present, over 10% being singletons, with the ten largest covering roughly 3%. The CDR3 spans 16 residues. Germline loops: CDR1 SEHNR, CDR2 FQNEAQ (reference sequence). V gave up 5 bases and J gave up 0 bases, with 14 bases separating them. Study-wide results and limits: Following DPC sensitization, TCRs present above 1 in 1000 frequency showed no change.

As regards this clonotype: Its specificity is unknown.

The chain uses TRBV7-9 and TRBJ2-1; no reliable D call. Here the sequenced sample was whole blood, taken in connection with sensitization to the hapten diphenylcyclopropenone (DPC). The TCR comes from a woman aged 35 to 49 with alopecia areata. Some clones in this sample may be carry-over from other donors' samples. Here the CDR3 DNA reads TGTGCCAGCAGCCCCCCGGGCCTGAGCTCCTACAATGAGCAGTTCTTC. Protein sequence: CASSPPGLSSYNEQFF.